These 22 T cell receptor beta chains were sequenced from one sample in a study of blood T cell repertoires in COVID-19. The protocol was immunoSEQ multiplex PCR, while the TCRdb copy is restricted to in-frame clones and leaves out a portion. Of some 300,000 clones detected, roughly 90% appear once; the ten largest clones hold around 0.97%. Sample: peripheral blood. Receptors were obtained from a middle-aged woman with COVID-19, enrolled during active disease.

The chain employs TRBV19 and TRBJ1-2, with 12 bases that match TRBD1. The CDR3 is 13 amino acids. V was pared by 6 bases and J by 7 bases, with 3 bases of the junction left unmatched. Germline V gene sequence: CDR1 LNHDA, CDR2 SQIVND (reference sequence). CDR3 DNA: TGTGCCAGTAGGGGACAGGGGGCGTCTGGCTACACCTTC. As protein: CASRGQGASGYTF.

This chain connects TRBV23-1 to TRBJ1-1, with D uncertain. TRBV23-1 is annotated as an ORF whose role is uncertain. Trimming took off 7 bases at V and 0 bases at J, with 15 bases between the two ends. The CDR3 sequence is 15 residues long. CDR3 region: CASIVAAAMNTEAFF. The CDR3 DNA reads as TGCGCCAGCATTGTGGCAGCGGCTATGAACACTGAAGCTTTCTTT.

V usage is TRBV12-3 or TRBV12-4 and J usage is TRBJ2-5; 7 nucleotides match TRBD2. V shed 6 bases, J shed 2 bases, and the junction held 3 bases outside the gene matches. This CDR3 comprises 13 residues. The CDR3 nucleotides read TGTGCCAGCAGCCTAGCGGAACAAGAGACCCAGTACTTC. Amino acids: CASSLAEQETQYF.

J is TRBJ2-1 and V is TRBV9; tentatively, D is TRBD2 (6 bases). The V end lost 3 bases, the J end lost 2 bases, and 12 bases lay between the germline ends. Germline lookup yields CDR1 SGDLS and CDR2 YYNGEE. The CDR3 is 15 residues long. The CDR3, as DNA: TGTGCCAGCAGCGCCCGGGACTCCACCTACAATGAGCAGTTCTTC. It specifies CASSARDSTYNEQFF.

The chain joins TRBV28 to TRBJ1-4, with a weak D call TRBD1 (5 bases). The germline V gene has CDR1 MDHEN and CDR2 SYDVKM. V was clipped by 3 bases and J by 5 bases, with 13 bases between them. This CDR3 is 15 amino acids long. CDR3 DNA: TGTGCCAGCAGTTTTCTCGAATCAGGGAATGAAAAACTGTTTTTT. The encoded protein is CASSFLESGNEKLFF.

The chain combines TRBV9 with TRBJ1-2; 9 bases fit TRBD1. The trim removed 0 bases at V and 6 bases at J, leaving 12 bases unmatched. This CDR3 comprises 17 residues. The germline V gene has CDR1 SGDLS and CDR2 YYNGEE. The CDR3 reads CASSVAAGTGSRHGYTF. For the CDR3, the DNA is TGTGCCAGCAGCGTAGCCGCCGGGACAGGGAGTAGGCATGGCTACACCTTC.

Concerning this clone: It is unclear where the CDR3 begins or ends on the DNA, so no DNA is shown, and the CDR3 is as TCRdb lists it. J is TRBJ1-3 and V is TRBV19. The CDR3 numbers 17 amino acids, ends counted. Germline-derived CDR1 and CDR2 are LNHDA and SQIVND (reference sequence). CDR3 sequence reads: CASTSDFLGDSGNTIYF.

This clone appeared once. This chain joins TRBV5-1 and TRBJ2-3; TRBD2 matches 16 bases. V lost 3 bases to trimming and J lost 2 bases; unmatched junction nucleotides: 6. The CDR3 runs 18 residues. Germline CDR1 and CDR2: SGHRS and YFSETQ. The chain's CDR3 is CASSSGLAGGLVTDTQYF. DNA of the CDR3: TGCGCCAGCAGCTCGGGACTAGCGGGGGGGCTCGTCACAGATACGCAGTATTTT.

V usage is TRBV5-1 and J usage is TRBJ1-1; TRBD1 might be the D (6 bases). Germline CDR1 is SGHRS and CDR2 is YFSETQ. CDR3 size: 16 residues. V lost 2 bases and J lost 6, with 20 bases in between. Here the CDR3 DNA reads TGCGCCAGCAGCTTTTCACAGGGTCGAGCCAAACCTGAAGCTTTCTTT. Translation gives CASSFSQGRAKPEAFF.

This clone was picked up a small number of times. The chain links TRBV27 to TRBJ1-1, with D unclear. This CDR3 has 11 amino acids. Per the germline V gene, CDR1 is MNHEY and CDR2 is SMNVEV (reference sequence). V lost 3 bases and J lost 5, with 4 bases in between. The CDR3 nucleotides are TGTGCCAGCAGTTTTTCGACTGAAGCTTTCTTT. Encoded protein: CASSFSTEAFF.

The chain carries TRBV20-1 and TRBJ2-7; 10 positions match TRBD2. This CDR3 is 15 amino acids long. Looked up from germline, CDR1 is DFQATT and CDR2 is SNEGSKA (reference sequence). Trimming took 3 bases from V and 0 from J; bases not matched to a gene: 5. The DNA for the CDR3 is TGCAGTGCTAGTCCCCTAGCGGGAGTCTCCTACGAGCAGTACTTC. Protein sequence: CSASPLAGVSYEQYF.

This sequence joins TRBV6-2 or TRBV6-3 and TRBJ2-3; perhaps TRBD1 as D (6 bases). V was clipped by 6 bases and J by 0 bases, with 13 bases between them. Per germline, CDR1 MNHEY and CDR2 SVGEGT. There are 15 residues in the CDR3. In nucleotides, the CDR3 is TGTGCCAGCAGCTTCACAGGGTCTAGCACAGATACGCAGTATTTT. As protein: CASSFTGSSTDTQYF.

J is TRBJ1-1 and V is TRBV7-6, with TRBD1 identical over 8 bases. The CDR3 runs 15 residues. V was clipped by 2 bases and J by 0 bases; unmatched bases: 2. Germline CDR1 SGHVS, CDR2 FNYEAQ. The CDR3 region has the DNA TGTGCCAGCAGCTTACGACAGGGGATGAACACTGAAGCTTTCTTT. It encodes CASSLRQGMNTEAFF.

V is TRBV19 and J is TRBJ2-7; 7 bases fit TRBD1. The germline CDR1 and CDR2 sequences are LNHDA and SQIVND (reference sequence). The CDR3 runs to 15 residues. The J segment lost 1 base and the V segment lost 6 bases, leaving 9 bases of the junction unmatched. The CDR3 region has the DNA TGTGCCAGTAGCCCCCCCGGGACAGCGTCCTACGAGCAGTACTTC. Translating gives CASSPPGTASYEQYF. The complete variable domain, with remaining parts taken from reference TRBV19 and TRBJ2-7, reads DGGITQSPKYLFRKEGQNVTLSCEQNLNHDAMYWYRQDPGQGLRLIYYSQIVNDFQKGDIAEGYSVSREKKESFPLTVTSAQKNPTAFYLCASSPPGTASYEQYFGPGTRLTVT.

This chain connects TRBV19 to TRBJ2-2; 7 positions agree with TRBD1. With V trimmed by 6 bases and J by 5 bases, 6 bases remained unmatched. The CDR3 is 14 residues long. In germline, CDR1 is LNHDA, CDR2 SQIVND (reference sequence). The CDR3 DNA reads TGTGCCAGTAGCCGACAGGGTGAGACCGGGGAGCTGTTTTTT. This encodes CASSRQGETGELFF.

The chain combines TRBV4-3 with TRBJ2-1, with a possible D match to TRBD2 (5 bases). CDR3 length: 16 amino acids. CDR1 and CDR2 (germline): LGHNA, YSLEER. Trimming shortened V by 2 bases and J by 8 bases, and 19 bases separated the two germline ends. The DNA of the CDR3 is TGCGCCAGCAGCCAAATAGCCTTCGGTGGAGGCGATGAGCAGTTCTTC. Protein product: CASSQIAFGGGDEQFF.

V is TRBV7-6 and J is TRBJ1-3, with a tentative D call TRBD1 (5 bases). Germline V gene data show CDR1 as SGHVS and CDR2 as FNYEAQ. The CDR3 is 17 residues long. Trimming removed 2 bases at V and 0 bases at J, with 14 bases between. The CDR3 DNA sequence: TGTGCCAGCAGCTTAACTCCCCGGGGGAACTCTGGAAACACCATATATTTT. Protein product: CASSLTPRGNSGNTIYF. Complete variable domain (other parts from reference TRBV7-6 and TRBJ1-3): GAGVSQSPRYKVTKRGQDVALRCDPISGHVSLYWYRQALGQGPEFLTYFNYEAQQDKSGLPNDRFSAERPEGSISTLTIQRTEQRDSAMYRCASSLTPRGNSGNTIYFGEGSWLTVV.

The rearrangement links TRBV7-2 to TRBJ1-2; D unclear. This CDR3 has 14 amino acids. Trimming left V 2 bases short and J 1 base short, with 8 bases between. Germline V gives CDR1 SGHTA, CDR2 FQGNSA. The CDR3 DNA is TGTGCCAGCAGCTTATGGGAGGGTAACTATGGCTACACCTTC. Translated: CASSLWEGNYGYTF.

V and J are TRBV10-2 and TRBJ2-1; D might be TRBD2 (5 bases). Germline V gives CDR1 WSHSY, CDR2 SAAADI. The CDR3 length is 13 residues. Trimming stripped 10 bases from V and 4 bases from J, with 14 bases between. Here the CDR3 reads CATQERAYNEQFF. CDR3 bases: TGCGCCACCCAAGAGAGGGCGTACAATGAGCAGTTCTTC.

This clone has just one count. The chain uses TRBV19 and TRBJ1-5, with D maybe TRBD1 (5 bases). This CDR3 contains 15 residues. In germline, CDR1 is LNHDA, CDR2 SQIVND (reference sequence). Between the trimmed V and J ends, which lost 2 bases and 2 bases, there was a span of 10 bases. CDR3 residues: CASSIFTTGNQPQHF. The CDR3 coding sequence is TGTGCCAGTAGTATATTTACGACAGGCAATCAGCCCCAGCATTTT.

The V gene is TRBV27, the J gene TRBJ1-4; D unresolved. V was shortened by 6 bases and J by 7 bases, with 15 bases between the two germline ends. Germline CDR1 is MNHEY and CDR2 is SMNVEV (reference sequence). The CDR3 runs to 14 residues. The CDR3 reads CASRYLGSSEKLFF. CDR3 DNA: TGTGCCAGCAGGTATTTGGGCTCCTCTGAAAAACTGTTTTTT.

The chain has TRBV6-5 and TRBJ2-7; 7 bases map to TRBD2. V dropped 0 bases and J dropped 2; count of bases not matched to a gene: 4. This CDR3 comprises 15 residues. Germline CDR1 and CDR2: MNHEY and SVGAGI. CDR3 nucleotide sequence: TGTGCCAGCAGTTACTCGACGGGGACTACCTACGAGCAGTACTTC. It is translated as CASSYSTGTTYEQYF.